These 25 T cell receptor beta chains originate from one sample sequenced in a study of neurological immune-mediated disorders. Stated time point: longitudinal time-point 3. One entry per CDR3 protein, called by TCRdb with MiXCR from the 5' RACE reads. The sample holds some 43,000 distinct CDR3 sequences, 10% to 15% seen once. Sequencing input: PBMCs. The receptors shown here come from a male donor with HTLV-1-associated myelopathy (HAM/TSP).

In this sample, this clonotype turned up many times. The genes are TRBV12-3 or TRBV12-4 and TRBJ1-1; 7 bases are shared with TRBD1. The V segment lost 6 bases and the J segment 7 bases; nucleotides outside the gene matches: 17. The CDR3 contains 16 residues. CDR3 nucleotide sequence: TGTGCCAGCAGCCCCGGGACAGAGCAACCGTGGCGTGAAGCTTTCTTT. Protein product: CASSPGTEQPWREAFF.

This clonotype has at least ten counts. The chain combines TRBV7-9 with TRBJ2-3; TRBD2 agrees at 8 bases. The V segment lost 1 base and the J segment 2 bases; nucleotides outside the gene matches: 2. Germline-derived CDR1 and CDR2 are SEHNR and FQNEAQ (reference sequence). The CDR3 is 15 amino acids. CDR3: CASSLDGGATDTQYF. CDR3 in DNA: TGTGCCAGCAGCTTAGACGGGGGGGCCACAGATACGCAGTATTTT.

This clonotype has ten or more counts. Here the CDR3 DNA reads TGTGCCAGCAGTCCTCCCCCCAGGGGACCCTCTTTCAATGAGCAGTTCTTC. It specifies CASSPPPRGPSFNEQFF. The chain combines TRBV27 with TRBJ2-1; perhaps TRBD1 as D (6 bases). Trimming took off 5 bases at V and 6 bases at J, with 23 bases between the two ends. This CDR3 region has 17 residues. The V gene's germline CDR1 is MNHEY and CDR2 SMNVEV (reference sequence).

This chain uses TRBV5-4 with TRBJ1-3, with a tentative D call TRBD1 (5 bases). The CDR3 loop spans 17 amino acids. Germline V gives CDR1 SGHNT, CDR2 YYREEE (reference sequence). V lost 3 bases, J lost 3 bases, and 19 bases lay in between. CDR3: CASSSRGSGTVGNTIYF. CDR3 nucleotides: TGTGCCAGCAGCTCTCGGGGATCCGGGACCGTTGGAAACACCATATATTTT. The whole variable domain, filled in from reference TRBV5-4 and TRBJ1-3, reads ETGVTQSPTHLIKTRGQQVTLRCSSQSGHNTVSWYQQALGQGPQFIFQYYREEENGRGNFPPRFSGLQFPNYSSELNVNALELDDSALYLCASSSRGSGTVGNTIYFGEGSWLTVV.

This clonotype occurred many times. CDR3 region: CASSVGTSGWGEQFF. The CDR3 bases are TGTGCCAGCAGCGTAGGGACCTCTGGGTGGGGTGAGCAGTTCTTC. V usage is TRBV9 and J usage is TRBJ2-1, with no clear D. This CDR3 contains 15 residues. The V end was cut by 0 bases, the J end by 9 bases, with 16 bases between. The germline CDR1 and CDR2 sequences are SGDLS and YYNGEE.

This clonotype was observed at least ten times. The chain joins TRBV7-2 to TRBJ2-3; TRBD2 might be the D (6 bases). With 1 base removed from V and 9 bases from J, the gap between germline ends came to 8 bases. Germline CDR1 and CDR2: SGHTA and FQGNSA. CDR3 length equals 12 residues. This CDR3 is CASSLEEGTQYF. The CDR3 bases are TGTGCCAGCAGCTTAGAGGAGGGAACGCAGTATTTT.

V is TRBV28 and J is TRBJ2-6; D is uncertain. The CDR3 sequence is 15 residues long. Germline CDR1 reads MDHEN; CDR2 reads SYDVKM. V was trimmed by 2 bases and J by 4 bases, leaving 9 bases between them. CDR3: CASSLIRVGANVLTF. In DNA form, the CDR3 reads TGTGCCAGCAGTTTAATAAGGGTAGGGGCCAACGTCCTGACTTTC.

This clonotype was observed many times. The CDR3: CASRTGGYGYTF. The DNA for the CDR3 is TGTGCCAGCCGGACAGGGGGCTATGGCTACACCTTC. This chain joins TRBV6-5 and TRBJ1-2; TRBD1 aligns across 10 bases. There are 12 residues in the CDR3. CDR1 is MNHEY, CDR2 SVGAGI, per germline. With 8 bases clipped from V and 4 bases from J, the junction kept 1 base outside the gene matches.

This clonotype came up many times. The rearrangement links TRBV18 to TRBJ2-7, with a weak D call TRBD2 (6 bases). Germline assignment: CDR1 KGHSH and CDR2 LQKENI. V lost 2 bases and J 6 bases, leaving 14 bases between the germline ends. This CDR3 is 14 amino acids long. CDR3 loop: CASSPGGNYGEQYF. The CDR3 DNA reads as TGTGCCAGCTCACCAGGGGGGAATTATGGCGAGCAGTACTTC.

This clonotype was recorded at least ten times. The gene calls are TRBV15 and TRBJ2-5; 7 bases fit TRBD2. The CDR3 is made up of 15 amino acids. The germline gives CDR1 LNHNV, CDR2 YYDKDF (reference sequence). V lost 0 bases, J lost 3 bases, and 4 bases stayed unmatched. The CDR3 loop reads CATSRDVTSEETQYF. In nucleotides, the CDR3 is TGTGCCACCAGCAGAGATGTCACTAGCGAAGAGACCCAGTACTTC.

This clonotype was seen at least ten times. The chain uses TRBV7-2 and TRBJ2-5, with a tentative D call TRBD2 (6 bases). The V end was cut by 5 bases, the J end by 5 bases, with 27 bases between. Germline values: CDR1 SGHTA, CDR2 FQGNSA. The CDR3 has 18 amino acids. CDR3 in amino acids: CASSVGLSAALGAETQYF. The CDR3 DNA follows: TGTGCCAGCAGCGTAGGACTAAGCGCGGCTCTCGGTGCGGAGACCCAGTACTTC.

On this clonotype itself: A much larger clone differs by one base, so this may be a read error. The chain couples TRBV10-3 to TRBJ2-3; either TRBD1 or TRBD2 may supply D (5 bases each). Germline V lookup: CDR1 ENHRY, CDR2 SYGVKD. The CDR3 is made up of 15 amino acids. CDR3 residues: CAISELAGSTDKQYF. For the CDR3, the DNA is TGTGCCATCAGTGAGTTGGCAGGGAGCACAGATAAGCAGTATTTT.

This clonotype was picked up many times. The DNA for the CDR3 is TGTGCCAGCAGTACCCCCGGCAATCAGCCCCAGCATTTT. Translating it yields CASSTPGNQPQHF. The V gene is TRBV6-2 or TRBV6-3, the J gene TRBJ1-5, with D unclear. The CDR3 is 13 residues long. Germline CDR1 reads MNHEY; CDR2 reads SVGEGT. Trimming removed 5 bases from V and 2 bases from J, with 7 bases in between.

This clonotype has a count of ten or more. The CDR3 bases are TGTGCCAGCAGTTACATAGGCAGGGGTCGAAATGAAGCTTTCTTT. It codes for CASSYIGRGRNEAFF. The V call is TRBV6-2 or TRBV6-3, the J call TRBJ1-1; a possible D gene is TRBD1 (6 bases). V was shortened by 2 bases and J by 7 bases, with 17 bases between the two germline ends. The germline V gene has CDR1 MNHEY and CDR2 SVGEGT. CDR3 length: 15 residues.

Ten or more counts support this clonotype. This rearrangement joins TRBV5-1 to TRBJ2-3; 11 nucleotides match TRBD1. Per the germline V gene, CDR1 is SGHRS and CDR2 is YFSETQ. CDR3 length: 15 residues. The ends lost 4 bases at V and 2 bases at J; junction bases unmatched: 3. Here the CDR3 DNA reads TGCGCCAGCAGCGGTGGACAGGGGGCCACAGATACGCAGTATTTT. It is translated as CASSGGQGATDTQYF. Full variable domain (remainder filled in from reference TRBV5-1 and TRBJ2-3): KAGVTQTPRYLIKTRGQQVTLSCSPISGHRSVSWYQQTPGQGLQFLFEYFSETQRNKGNFPGRFSGRQFSNSRSEMNVSTLELGDSALYLCASSGGQGATDTQYFGPGTRLTVL.

In its sample, this clonotype was seen many times. The V call is TRBV29-1, the J call TRBJ2-3, with D hard to call. The V gene lost 7 bases and the J gene lost 3 bases, with 11 bases spanning the gap. The CDR3 runs 12 residues. Germline V gives CDR1 SQVTM, CDR2 ANQGSEA. The CDR3 here is CSAETFTDTQYF. The CDR3, as DNA: TGCAGCGCCGAAACCTTTACAGATACGCAGTATTTT.

This clonotype was recorded at least ten times. The chain uses TRBV3-1 and TRBJ1-5; D is undetermined. The V end lost 5 bases, the J end lost 3 bases, and 11 bases lay between the germline ends. The CDR3 loop spans 14 amino acids. Germline CDR1 reads LGHDT; CDR2 reads YNNKEL (reference sequence). CDR3 loop: CASSYLGSNQPQHF. CDR3 DNA sequence: TGTGCCAGCAGCTATCTAGGGTCCAATCAGCCCCAGCATTTT.

This clonotype was seen at least ten times. The chain combines TRBV20-1 with TRBJ1-1, with D unclear. The CDR3 runs 14 residues. Germline assignment: CDR1 DFQATT and CDR2 SNEGSKA (reference sequence). The V end lost 3 bases, the J end lost 0 bases, and 11 bases lay between the germline ends. The CDR3 DNA reads as TGCAGTGCTAGCGTCGACGGAATGAACACTGAAGCTTTCTTT. Translating gives CSASVDGMNTEAFF.

With regard to this clonotype: A much larger clone differs from this one at a single base, so this may be a read error. The rearrangement links TRBV5-4 to TRBJ2-1; TRBD1 matches 8 bases. J was trimmed by 10 bases and V by 4 bases; bases with no gene match: 10. CDR3 size: 14 residues. Per germline, CDR1 SGHNT and CDR2 YYREEE (reference sequence). The CDR3 here is CASSLGQGAEEQFF. The CDR3 bases are TGTGCCAGCAGCCTGGGGCAGGGGGCCGAGGAGCAGTTCTTC.

The table lists this clonotype with a few counts. This chain uses TRBV5-6 with TRBJ1-5, with a tentative D call TRBD1 (6 bases). Germline V gene sequence: CDR1 SGHDT, CDR2 YYEEEE. There are 18 residues in the CDR3. V dropped 1 base and J dropped 2 bases, with 19 bases sitting between them. CDR3 nucleotides: TGTGCCAGCAGCTTGAGGAGGTCCAGGGGAAGGGGCAATCAGCCCCAGCATTTT. Encoded protein: CASSLRRSRGRGNQPQHF. The full variable domain, with the rest looked up from reference TRBV5-6 and TRBJ1-5, is DAGVTQSPTHLIKTRGQQVTLRCSPKSGHDTVSWYQQALGQGPQFIFQYYEEEERQRGNFPDRFSGHQFPNYSSELNVNALLLGDSALYLCASSLRRSRGRGNQPQHFGDGTRLSIL.

This clonotype was seen repeatedly, ten times or more. The V gene is TRBV11-2, the J gene TRBJ2-1; 8 bases align to TRBD2. The CDR3 loop spans 16 amino acids. Germline CDR1 and CDR2: SGHAT and FQNNGV. The V and J ends lost 6 bases and 10 bases, in that order; junction bases with no gene match: 17. The CDR3 loop is CASRTGGGTRYEEQFF. In DNA form, the CDR3 reads TGTGCCAGCAGGACCGGCGGGGGGACTAGATACGAGGAGCAGTTCTTC.

This clonotype was seen ten or more times. The rearrangement uses TRBV20-1 and TRBJ1-4; D is ambiguous. V lost 6 bases and J lost 7, with 15 bases in between. Germline-derived CDR1 and CDR2 are DFQATT and SNEGSKA (reference sequence). This CDR3 has 13 amino acids. The CDR3 is CSAGWRVGEKLFF. The CDR3 region has the DNA TGCAGTGCCGGGTGGAGGGTGGGTGAAAAACTGTTTTTT.

The table lists this clonotype with many counts. The chain links TRBV3-1 to TRBJ1-5; D is unresolved. Looked up from germline, CDR1 is LGHDT and CDR2 is YNNKEL (reference sequence). The CDR3 runs to 14 residues. The germline V and J ends were trimmed by 4 bases and 9 bases, with 16 bases remaining between them. The CDR3 is CASSRSGELSPQHF. As DNA, the CDR3 is TGTGCCAGCAGCCGATCAGGAGAGCTCTCGCCCCAGCATTTT.

This clonotype was found many times. The rearrangement uses TRBV15 and TRBJ2-7, with D possibly being TRBD1 (6 bases). In germline, CDR1 is LNHNV, CDR2 YYDKDF (reference sequence). The CDR3 is 14 residues long. V shed 3 bases and J shed 3 bases, with 12 bases lying between them. CDR3 bases: TGTGCCACCAGCAGGGACAGAACTGTCTACGAGCAGTACTTC. This encodes CATSRDRTVYEQYF.

This clonotype was counted many times. The chain employs TRBV10-3 and TRBJ2-1; perhaps TRBD2 as D (5 bases). The CDR3 covers 16 residues. Germline V gene data show CDR1 as ENHRY and CDR2 as SYGVKD. V was trimmed by 4 bases and J by 4 bases, leaving 17 bases between them. CDR3 nucleotides: TGTGCCATCAGTGTGAAGACTTACCGGGGATACAATGAGCAGTTCTTC. Translated, it gives CAISVKTYRGYNEQFF.